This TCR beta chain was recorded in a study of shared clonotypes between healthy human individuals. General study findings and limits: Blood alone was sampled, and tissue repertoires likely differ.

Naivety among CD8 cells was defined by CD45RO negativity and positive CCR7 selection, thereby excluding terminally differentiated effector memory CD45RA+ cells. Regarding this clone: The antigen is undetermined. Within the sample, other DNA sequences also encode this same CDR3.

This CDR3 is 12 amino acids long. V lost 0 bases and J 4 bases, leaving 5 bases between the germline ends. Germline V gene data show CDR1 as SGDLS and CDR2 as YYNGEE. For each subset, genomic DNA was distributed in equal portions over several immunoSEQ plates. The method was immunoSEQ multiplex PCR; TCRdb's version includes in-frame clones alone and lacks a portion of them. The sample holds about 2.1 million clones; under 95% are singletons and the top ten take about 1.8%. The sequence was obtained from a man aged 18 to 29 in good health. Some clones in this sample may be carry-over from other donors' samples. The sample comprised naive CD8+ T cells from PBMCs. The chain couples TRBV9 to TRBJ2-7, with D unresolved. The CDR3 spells CASSVGGYEQYF. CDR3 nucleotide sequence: TGTGCCAGCAGCGTAGGGGGTTACGAGCAGTACTTC.